One sample yielded the 18 T cell receptor beta chains listed below, sequenced in a study of cytomegalovirus exposure and HLA in healthy donors. 13 Jbeta primers and 60 Vbeta primers were used for the PCR. The protocol was immunoSEQ multiplex PCR, while the TCRdb copy is restricted to in-frame clones and leaves out a portion. The sample holds fewer than 40,000 clones; roughly 81% are singletons and the top ten take about 9.3%. The specimen was PBMCs. The receptors here all came from a middle-aged woman in good health and CMV-seronegative.

This clone was detected a few times. The rearrangement uses TRBV5-1 and TRBJ2-7; D remains unclear. Germline values: CDR1 SGHRS, CDR2 YFSETQ. There are 15 residues in the CDR3. The V gene lost 0 bases and the J gene lost 2 bases, with 12 bases spanning the gap. The CDR3 sequence: CASSLASQTPYEQYF. The CDR3 DNA reads TGCGCCAGCAGCTTGGCCTCACAGACCCCCTACGAGCAGTACTTC. Variable domain in full (rest from reference TRBV5-1 and TRBJ2-7): KAGVTQTPRYLIKTRGQQVTLSCSPISGHRSVSWYQQTPGQGLQFLFEYFSETQRNKGNFPGRFSGRQFSNSRSEMNVSTLELGDSALYLCASSLASQTPYEQYFGPGTRLTVT.

This clone was counted a single time. V gene TRBV11-3 combines with J gene TRBJ2-1; tentatively, D is TRBD1 (6 bases). The CDR3 has 16 amino acids. V dropped 5 bases and J dropped 0 bases, with 14 bases sitting between them. Germline V gene lookup returns CDR1 SGHNT and CDR2 YENEEA. In DNA, the CDR3 is TGTGCCAGCAGCCCCGGTGGGGACAACTCCTACAATGAGCAGTTCTTC. It specifies CASSPGGDNSYNEQFF.

The V gene is TRBV19, the J gene TRBJ2-3; maybe TRBD2 (5 bases). The CDR3 is 14 amino acids. The V end lost 5 bases, the J end lost 2 bases, and 11 bases lay between the germline ends. Looked up from germline, CDR1 is LNHDA and CDR2 is SQIVND (reference sequence). Here the CDR3 DNA reads TGTGCCAGTAGTTTAGGACTCACCACAGATACGCAGTATTTT. Protein sequence: CASSLGLTTDTQYF.

V usage is TRBV6-5 and J usage is TRBJ1-3, with TRBD1 matching 7 bases. Germline loops: CDR1 MNHEY, CDR2 SVGAGI. This CDR3 spans 15 amino acids. Losses at the gene ends were 5 bases for V and 3 bases for J; bases not matched to a gene: 7. The CDR3 nucleotides are TGTGCCAGCAGTCTACGGACAGGCCTTGGAAACACCATATATTTT. Its protein is CASSLRTGLGNTIYF.

The chain is built from TRBV5-4 and TRBJ2-5, with D tentatively TRBD1 (5 bases). The germline CDR1 and CDR2 sequences are SGHNT and YYREEE (reference sequence). There are 17 residues in the CDR3. V was pared by 4 bases and J by 3 bases, with 22 bases between. The CDR3 nucleotides read TGTGCCAGCAGCACCGGTGGGGCTCTACTTAAAGAAGAGACCCAGTACTTC. This sequence encodes CASSTGGALLKEETQYF.

The chain recombines TRBV28 with TRBJ1-3; D gene unclear. V was clipped by 4 bases and J by 0 bases, with 16 bases between them. This CDR3 contains 17 residues. Per germline, CDR1 MDHEN and CDR2 SYDVKM. Written as DNA, the CDR3 is TGTGCCAGCAGTTCCACGCTCGACGGACTCTCTGGAAACACCATATATTTT. Amino acid sequence: CASSSTLDGLSGNTIYF.

This chain connects TRBV11-2 to TRBJ1-4, with 9 positions matching TRBD1. From germline, CDR1 is SGHAT and CDR2 FQNNGV. There are 14 residues in the CDR3. The V gene end was trimmed by 5 bases and the J gene end by 7 bases; junction bases not matched to a gene: 5. CDR3 coding DNA: TGTGCCAGCAGCGTTGGACAGGGGAGTGAAAAACTGTTTTTT. Translated, it gives CASSVGQGSEKLFF.

The chain uses TRBV7-9 and TRBJ1-5; D is undetermined. This CDR3 is 15 amino acids long. Germline V gene sequence: CDR1 SEHNR, CDR2 FQNEAQ (reference sequence). V dropped 2 bases and J dropped 2 bases, with 10 bases sitting between them. The CDR3 DNA sequence: TGTGCCAGCAGCTTAACCGGGGAAGGCAATCAGCCCCAGCATTTT. Translating gives CASSLTGEGNQPQHF.

The chain recombines TRBV5-1 with TRBJ2-1; 9 nucleotides line up with TRBD1. J gave up 7 bases and V 3 bases, and 8 bases lay outside the gene matches. The germline V gene has CDR1 SGHRS and CDR2 YFSETQ. CDR3 size: 15 residues. Here the CDR3 DNA reads TGCGCCAGCAGCTCGACCCGGGACAGGGCGAATGAGCAGTTCTTC. It is translated as CASSSTRDRANEQFF.

The chain couples TRBV5-1 to TRBJ2-1; 9 nucleotides match TRBD2. This CDR3 region has 16 residues. V trimming: 1 base; J trimming: 3 bases; junction bases outside the gene matches: 5. Per germline, CDR1 SGHRS and CDR2 YFSETQ. CDR3: CASSLKETSGYNEQFF. The CDR3 coding sequence is TGCGCCAGCAGCTTGAAGGAGACTAGCGGCTACAATGAGCAGTTCTTC.

The rearrangement uses TRBV29-1 and TRBJ2-7; 8 bases map to TRBD1. Losses at the gene ends were 7 bases for V and 5 bases for J; bases not matched to a gene: 10. This CDR3 region has 13 residues. CDR1 is SQVTM and CDR2 is ANQGSEA in the germline V gene. As DNA, the CDR3 is TGCAGCGCCCGGACAGGGTTAAGGAACGAGCAGTACTTC. It encodes CSARTGLRNEQYF.

The rearrangement links TRBV25-1 to TRBJ1-5; 7 bases line up with TRBD1. V shed 5 bases, J shed 1 base, and the junction held 5 bases outside the gene matches. Germline V gene data show CDR1 as MGHDK and CDR2 as SYGVNS. The CDR3 sequence is 15 residues long. This chain's CDR3 is CASSKQGCSNQPQHF. CDR3 in DNA: TGTGCCAGCAGTAAACAGGGGTGCAGCAATCAGCCCCAGCATTTT. The full variable domain, completed using reference TRBV25-1 and TRBJ1-5, is EADIYQTPRYLVIGTGKKITLECSQTMGHDKMYWYQQDPGMELHLIHYSYGVNSTEKGDLSSESTVSRIRTEHFPLTLESARPSHTSQYLCASSKQGCSNQPQHFGDGTRLSIL.

The chain links TRBV5-4 to TRBJ1-3, with a tentative D call TRBD1 (6 bases). Germline V gene data show CDR1 as SGHNT and CDR2 as YYREEE (reference sequence). Trimming shortened V by 4 bases and J by 0 bases, and 14 bases separated the two germline ends. The CDR3 sequence is 16 residues long. CDR3 sequence reads: CASSTGTTSSGNTIYF. In DNA, the CDR3 is TGTGCCAGCAGCACCGGGACAACTAGCTCTGGAAACACCATATATTTT.

J is TRBJ1-1 and V is TRBV18; D is undetermined. CDR1 is KGHSH, CDR2 LQKENI, per germline. CDR3 length: 13 amino acids. Trimming shortened V by 6 bases and J by 7 bases, and 15 bases separated the two germline ends. CDR3 residues: CASSPSFLFEAFF. CDR3 nucleotide sequence: TGTGCCAGCTCCCCATCCTTCCTGTTTGAAGCTTTCTTT.

This clone was observed a single time. The rearrangement uses TRBV25-1 and TRBJ2-5; 7 bases match TRBD2. The junction had 5 bases not matched to a gene; V was cut back by 1 base and J by 3 bases. The length of the CDR3 is 15 residues. Germline V gene lookup returns CDR1 MGHDK and CDR2 SYGVNS. Here the CDR3 reads CASSEWGGTEETQYF. For the CDR3, the DNA is TGTGCCAGCAGTGAATGGGGGGGAACGGAAGAGACCCAGTACTTC.

The J gene is TRBJ1-6, the V gene TRBV6-5; TRBD1 might be the D (5 bases). The CDR3 loop spans 13 amino acids. V lost 6 bases to trimming and J lost 7 bases, with 10 bases between them. Germline CDR1 MNHEY, CDR2 SVGAGI. The CDR3 bases are TGTGCCAGCAGCCAGACAGAAAATTCACCCCTCCACTTT. Translating gives CASSQTENSPLHF.

The chain employs TRBV29-1 and TRBJ2-1, with D perhaps TRBD2 (5 bases). V lost 4 bases, J lost 7 bases, and 8 bases lay in between. The CDR3 contains 11 residues. Germline-derived CDR1 and CDR2 are SQVTM and ANQGSEA. The CDR3 coding sequence is TGCAGCGTTGGGTGGAGGAATGAGCAGTTCTTC. It specifies CSVGWRNEQFF.

The chain links TRBV5-4 to TRBJ1-1, with TRBD1 matching over 9 bases. Germline V gene lookup returns CDR1 SGHNT and CDR2 YYREEE (reference sequence). V shed 4 bases and J 2 bases; nucleotides not matched to a gene: 12. This CDR3 is 17 amino acids long. The CDR3: CASSHKQGASYNTEAFF. Here the CDR3 DNA reads TGTGCCAGCAGCCATAAACAGGGGGCCTCCTACAACACTGAAGCTTTCTTT.